Each of the 18 T cell receptor beta chains below was sequenced from the same sample in a study of beta chain features in type 1 diabetes. Study results and limitations: There was a moderate but significant shortening of TCRB CDR3s in all four CD4+ subsets of Type 1 diabetes patients.

Expressed TCRB transcripts got sequenced, as all isolated RNA was reverse transcribed. TCRdb keeps only in-frame clones here, not all; method: immunoSEQ multiplex PCR. Of roughly 400,000 clones in the sample, 9.5% to 10% were seen once. No cognate antigen is known for these TCRs. The sequenced sample consisted of central memory CD4+ T cells from blood. All receptors come from a man aged 25-45 years with type 1 diabetes.

V usage is TRBV6-1 and J usage is TRBJ2-7; D not resolved. Germline CDR1 and CDR2: MNHNS and SASEGT. This CDR3 spans 14 amino acids. With 0 bases removed from V and 2 bases from J, the gap between germline ends came to 8 bases. The CDR3 sequence is CASSEARPTYEQYF. CDR3 in DNA: TGTGCCAGCAGTGAAGCGAGGCCGACCTACGAGCAGTACTTC.

This chain uses TRBV28 with TRBJ1-2; the D is unclear. Deletions cut 7 bases from V and 5 bases from J, with 11 bases between. This CDR3 spans 12 amino acids. The germline V gene encodes CDR1 MDHEN and CDR2 SYDVKM. The DNA for the CDR3 is TGTGCCAGCAAAAAGATTCAATATGGCTACACCTTC. Protein sequence: CASKKIQYGYTF.

This chain uses TRBV11-2 with TRBJ2-5; TRBD2 might be the D (5 bases). The V end lost 3 bases, the J end lost 5 bases, and 16 bases lay between the germline ends. CDR3 length equals 15 residues. In germline, CDR1 is SGHAT, CDR2 FQNNGV. CDR3 DNA sequence: TGTGCCAGCAGCTTCCAGGCAAATTGGAGGGAGACCCAGTACTTC. It specifies CASSFQANWRETQYF.

This clone was seen only a few times. The V call is TRBV14, the J call TRBJ2-5; D gene ambiguous. The germline V gene has CDR1 SGHDN and CDR2 FVKESK. The germline V and J ends were trimmed by 1 base and 3 bases, with 9 bases remaining between them. This CDR3 is 14 amino acids long. The CDR3: CASSQGRSEETQYF. In nucleotides, the CDR3 is TGTGCCAGCAGCCAAGGCCGCAGTGAAGAGACCCAGTACTTC. Variable domain in full (rest from reference TRBV14 and TRBJ2-5): EAGVTQFPSHSVIEKGQTVTLRCDPISGHDNLYWYRRVMGKEIKFLLHFVKESKQDESGMPNNRFLAERTGGTYSTLKVQPAELEDSGVYFCASSQGRSEETQYFGPGTRLLVL.

This clone was seen a handful of times. One junction end disagrees with the germline gene, perhaps due to a read error. The chain uses TRBV7-8 and TRBJ2-7; no reliable D call. Germline V gene lookup returns CDR1 SGHVS and CDR2 FQNEAQ. The CDR3 contains 14 residues. CDR3 amino acids: CASTLPGALYEQYF. The CDR3 DNA sequence: TGTGCCAGCACCTTACCAGGCGCCCTCTACGAGCAGTACTTC.

This clone was counted a few times. The chain couples TRBV27 to TRBJ2-7; TRBD2 aligns across 8 bases. J gave up 2 bases and V 6 bases, and 9 bases lay outside the gene matches. In germline, CDR1 is MNHEY, CDR2 SMNVEV (reference sequence). CDR3 length: 15 amino acids. The CDR3 DNA reads TGTGCCAGCAGCAGACCGGGACTAGGTACCTACGAGCAGTACTTC. This encodes CASSRPGLGTYEQYF.

There are a few counts of this clone. Written as DNA, the CDR3 is TGTGCCAGCAGCCGGGACATGAACACTGAAGCTTTCTTT. Encoded protein: CASSRDMNTEAFF. The chain uses TRBV7-9 and TRBJ1-1; D is perhaps TRBD1 (6 bases). This CDR3 has 13 residues. V was shortened by 5 bases and J by 0 bases, with 7 bases between the two germline ends. In germline, CDR1 is SEHNR, CDR2 FQNEAQ (reference sequence).

CDR3 nucleotide sequence: TGCGCCAGCAGCCAACAAAGGACAGGGGCTAGCACAGATACGCAGTATTTT. This sequence encodes CASSQQRTGASTDTQYF. This sequence joins TRBV4-1 and TRBJ2-3, with 9 bases fitting TRBD1. CDR1 and CDR2 from the germline V gene are MGHRA and YSYEKL. After removal of 2 bases from V and 0 bases from J, the junction contained 6 bases not matched to a gene. The CDR3 is 17 residues long.

This chain links TRBV7-3 with TRBJ2-3; 7 nucleotides match TRBD2. Per the germline V gene, CDR1 is SGHTA and CDR2 is FQGTGA. V lost 4 bases to trimming and J lost 6 bases; unmatched junction nucleotides: 4. This CDR3 spans 13 amino acids. CDR3 nucleotide sequence: TGTGCCAGCAGCTCCCGGGAGGATGATACGCAGTATTTT. Its translation is CASSSREDDTQYF.

The CDR3 DNA is TGTGCCAGCTCACCACCATCCAGCCTCTCTGGGGCCAACGTCCTGACTTTC. Translation: CASSPPSSLSGANVLTF. The J gene is TRBJ2-6, the V gene TRBV18; unclear D gene. This CDR3 has 17 residues. Germline CDR1 and CDR2: KGHSH and LQKENI. The V gene lost 0 bases and the J gene lost 0 bases, with 9 bases spanning the gap. The variable domain in full, completed from reference TRBV18 and TRBJ2-6, reads NAGVMQNPRHLVRRRGQEARLRCSPMKGHSHVYWYRQLPEEGLKFMVYLQKENIIDESGMPKERFSAEFPKEGPSILRIQQVVRGDSAAYFCASSPPSSLSGANVLTFGAGSRLTVL.

In its sample, this clone was seen a few times. V and J are TRBV18 and TRBJ2-7; 14 bases are shared with TRBD2. The trim removed 3 bases at V and 7 bases at J, leaving 5 bases unmatched. Germline V lookup: CDR1 KGHSH, CDR2 LQKENI. This CDR3 comprises 15 residues. For the CDR3, the DNA is TGTGCCAGCTCACCGGGACTAGCGGGAGAGAAAGAGCAGTACTTC. This translates into CASSPGLAGEKEQYF. The full variable domain, its missing parts supplied by reference TRBV18 and TRBJ2-7, is NAGVMQNPRHLVRRRGQEARLRCSPMKGHSHVYWYRQLPEEGLKFMVYLQKENIIDESGMPKERFSAEFPKEGPSILRIQQVVRGDSAAYFCASSPGLAGEKEQYFGPGTRLTVT.

This clone was detected ten times or more. The rearrangement links TRBV6-1 to TRBJ2-6; perhaps TRBD1 as D (5 bases). Trimming cost V 2 bases and J 3 bases, with 14 bases left between them. The CDR3 covers 17 residues. Germline loops: CDR1 MNHNS, CDR2 SASEGT. CDR3 sequence: CASSELVGVGGANVLTF. Written as DNA, the CDR3 is TGTGCCAGCAGTGAACTCGTAGGGGTTGGTGGGGCCAACGTCCTGACTTTC.

The chain is built from TRBV28 and TRBJ2-7, with D maybe TRBD2 (6 bases). This CDR3 region has 14 residues. With 7 bases removed from V and 6 bases from J, the gap between germline ends came to 19 bases. Germline loops: CDR1 MDHEN, CDR2 SYDVKM. The CDR3 loop is CASTNAGSEVEQYF. The CDR3 DNA is TGTGCCAGCACTAATGCGGGGAGCGAGGTCGAGCAGTACTTC.

In its sample, this clone was seen a few times. This sequence joins TRBV11-3 and TRBJ1-2, with D possibly being TRBD1 (5 bases). Germline V gene sequence: CDR1 SGHNT, CDR2 YENEEA. The V and J ends lost 5 bases and 4 bases respectively, with 11 bases between them. CDR3 size: 13 residues. CDR3 amino acids: CASSNRDGYGYTF. CDR3 coding DNA: TGTGCCAGCAGCAACCGGGACGGCTATGGCTACACCTTC.

The chain joins TRBV4-2 to TRBJ2-5, with D unclear. V was trimmed by 4 bases and J by 5 bases, leaving 8 bases between them. From germline, CDR1 is LGHNA and CDR2 YNFKEQ. The CDR3 spans 12 residues. CDR3 DNA: TGTGCCAGCAGCCCTAGGATGGAGACCCAGTACTTC. Amino acid sequence: CASSPRMETQYF.

This clone was seen only a few times. The J gene is TRBJ2-7, the V gene TRBV6-5, with D unclear. Germline loops: CDR1 MNHEY, CDR2 SVGAGI. Trimming removed 7 bases from V and 1 base from J, with 8 bases in between. The CDR3 runs to 12 residues. CDR3: CASTGTSYEQYF. The CDR3 coding sequence is TGTGCCAGCACCGGCACGTCCTACGAGCAGTACTTC.

This clone was seen more than once but under ten times. The chain carries TRBV4-2 and TRBJ1-2; the D gene is possibly TRBD1 (5 bases). Germline lookup yields CDR1 LGHNA and CDR2 YNFKEQ. The ends were cut back, 1 base at V and 6 bases at J, with 12 bases in the middle. The CDR3 spans 14 residues. In DNA form, the CDR3 reads TGTGCCAGCAGCCAAGTTTCAGGGATAAATGGCTACACCTTC. This gives the protein CASSQVSGINGYTF.

V is TRBV28 and J is TRBJ2-7; D is tentatively TRBD1 or TRBD2 (5 bases each). The CDR3 covers 15 residues. V was cut by 5 bases and J by 2 bases, with 16 bases left in between. From germline, CDR1 is MDHEN and CDR2 SYDVKM. CDR3 coding DNA: TGTGCCAGCAGTCCCTTCGGGACCGAAACCTACGAGCAGTACTTC. Translated, it gives CASSPFGTETYEQYF.